The sequence of this TCR beta chain was determined in a study of blood T cell repertoires in COVID-19. At the level of the study: From the United States, Italy and Spain came samples of acute and convalescent COVID-19. In each case, the material was cDNA or gDNA derived from T cells, B-cell-depleted T cells, or PBMCs.

In the original processing: Reference gene primer amplification gave estimated nucleated cell counts. Some clones are missing from TCRdb's copy, which holds only in-frame ones; the method was immunoSEQ multiplex PCR. The DNA gave D and trimming, while V, J and clone size come from that table. The table shows under 40,000 clones, with 85% to 95% occurring only once. The CDR3 has 13 residues. V was clipped by 4 bases and J by 4 bases; unmatched bases: 4. Per the germline V gene, CDR1 is SGHRS and CDR2 is YFSETQ. This receptor was identified in a human donor with active COVID-19. The donor label of this sample is uncertain. Sequences were obtained from peripheral blood. The chain couples TRBV5-1 to TRBJ2-5; 7 bases are a match to TRBD1. CDR3 in DNA: TGCGCCAGCAGCCAGGGGGTGGCAGAGACCCAGTACTTC. It translates to CASSQGVAETQYF.